This record looks at one T cell receptor (beta chain) sequence and its context. Time point given: longitudinal time-point 3. Among the participants, healthy controls were blood bank volunteers in Maryland, USA. The sample comes from a study of neurological immune-mediated disorders. With 10-nucleotide random UMIs, 5'RACE was used to make the cDNA. One entry per CDR3 protein results from TCRdb running MiXCR on the 5' RACE reads. The sample consists of 43,000 or so distinct CDR3 sequences, approximately 12% of them appearing once. The CDR3 is made up of 16 amino acids. V was cut by 0 bases and J by 2 bases, with 12 bases left in between. Per germline, CDR1 SGHDT and CDR2 YYEEEE.

What was sequenced was PBMCs. This TCR came from a man aged 30 to 45 in good health. The rearrangement links TRBV5-6 to TRBJ1-5, with D possibly matching TRBD1 (5 bases). The CDR3 bases are TGTGCCAGCAGCTTGGCCGGCGGCAGGGGCAATCAGCCCCAGCATTTT. It encodes CASSLAGGRGNQPQHF. The full variable domain, with the rest looked up from reference TRBV5-6 and TRBJ1-5, is DAGVTQSPTHLIKTRGQQVTLRCSPKSGHDTVSWYQQALGQGPQFIFQYYEEEERQRGNFPDRFSGHQFPNYSSELNVNALLLGDSALYLCASSLAGGRGNQPQHFGDGTRLSIL.